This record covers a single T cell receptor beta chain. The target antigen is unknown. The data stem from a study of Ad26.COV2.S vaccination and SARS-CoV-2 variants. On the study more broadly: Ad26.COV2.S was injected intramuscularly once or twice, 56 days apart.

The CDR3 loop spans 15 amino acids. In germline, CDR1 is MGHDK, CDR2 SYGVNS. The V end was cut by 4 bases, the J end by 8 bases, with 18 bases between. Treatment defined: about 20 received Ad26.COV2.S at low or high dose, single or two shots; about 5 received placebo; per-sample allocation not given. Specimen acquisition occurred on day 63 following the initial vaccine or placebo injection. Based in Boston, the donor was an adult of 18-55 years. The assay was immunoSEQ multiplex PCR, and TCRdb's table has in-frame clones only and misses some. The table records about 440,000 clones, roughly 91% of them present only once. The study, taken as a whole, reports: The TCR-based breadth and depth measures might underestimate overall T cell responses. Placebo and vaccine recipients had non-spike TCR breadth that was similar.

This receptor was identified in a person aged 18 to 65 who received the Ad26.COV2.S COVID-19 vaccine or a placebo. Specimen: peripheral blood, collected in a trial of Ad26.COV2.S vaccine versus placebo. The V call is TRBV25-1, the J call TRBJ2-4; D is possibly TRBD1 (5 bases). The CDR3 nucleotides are TGTGCCAGCAGTGGAGAGGACAAATATAGGGACATTCAGTACTTC. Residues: CASSGEDKYRDIQYF.